This T cell receptor beta chain was retrieved from a study of OX40 agonist ivuxolimab in advanced cancers. Study-level information: Three patients, one with hepatocellular carcinoma and two with cutaneous melanoma, achieved partial responses. Study-level results: Relative to CD4+ cells, CD8+ T cells on average had more expanded clones.

TCRdb's copy holds only in-frame clones and misses some; the assay was immunoSEQ multiplex PCR. The table includes some 16,000 clones, approximately 85% detected once. Individuals having autoimmune disease history or systemic immunosuppression were not enrolled. The CDR3 is made up of 12 amino acids. The germline V gene has CDR1 SGHAT and CDR2 FQNNGV. V gave up 3 bases and J gave up 9 bases, with 9 bases separating them. Points on this clone: Its antigen is undetermined.

Here the sequenced sample was CD4+ or CD8+ T cells sorted from blood, taken in a trial of the OX40 agonist ivuxolimab. The sequence derives from an adult with an advanced solid tumor such as melanoma, head and neck, liver or kidney cancer. This rearrangement joins TRBV11-2 to TRBJ2-1, with unresolved D. The CDR3: CASSFVLAEQFF. CDR3 DNA sequence: TGTGCCAGCAGCTTCGTCCTCGCTGAGCAGTTCTTC.